These 3 T cell receptor beta chains were all obtained from the same sample, sequenced in a study of blood T cell repertoires in COVID-19. The assay was immunoSEQ multiplex PCR, and TCRdb's table has in-frame clones only and misses some. The table records 130,000 to 150,000 clones, approximately 81% of them present only once. Sequencing was performed on peripheral blood. The receptors originated from a human donor with acute or convalescent COVID-19. The donor label of this sample is uncertain.

This clone was counted a single time. CDR3 nucleotide sequence: TGTGCCAGCAGCGTAGAGCAAACAGATACGCAGTATTTT. Translating gives CASSVEQTDTQYF. V is TRBV9 and J is TRBJ2-3; the D is unclear. The V end was cut by 0 bases, the J end by 3 bases, with 5 bases between. This CDR3 is 13 amino acids long. Per the germline V gene, CDR1 is SGDLS and CDR2 is YYNGEE. Full variable domain (remainder filled in from reference TRBV9 and TRBJ2-3): DSGVTQTPKHLITATGQRVTLRCSPRSGDLSVYWYQQSLDQGLQFLIQYYNGEERAKGNILERFSAQQFPDLHSELNLSSLELGDSALYFCASSVEQTDTQYFGPGTRLTVL.

In its sample, this clone was seen once. The gene calls are TRBV29-1 and TRBJ2-3, with 8 bases lining up with TRBD2. With V trimmed by 2 bases and J by 2 bases, 9 bases remained unmatched. The CDR3 is 16 amino acids. Germline values: CDR1 SQVTM, CDR2 ANQGSEA. CDR3 bases: TGCAGCGTTGAAAATCCGGGACTAGGACTCACAGATACGCAGTATTTT. Amino acid sequence: CSVENPGLGLTDTQYF.

The rearrangement uses TRBV4-3 and TRBJ1-1; 9 bases agree with TRBD1. The germline V gene has CDR1 LGHNA and CDR2 YSLEER. J lost 3 bases, V lost 3 bases, and 2 bases had no gene match. This CDR3 has 14 amino acids. CDR3 amino acids: CASSQGQGDTEAFF. The CDR3 bases are TGCGCCAGCAGCCAGGGACAGGGTGACACTGAAGCTTTCTTT.